This TCR beta chain was sequenced during a study of tumor and adjacent non-tumor tissue in lung cancer. Study context: Histology: 12 adenocarcinoma, a couple of squamous cell carcinoma, 1 small cell lung cancer.

The template was RNA from unsorted bulk tissue. Three rounds of nested PCR, following a modified ARM-PCR protocol, produced the TCRbeta library. TCRdb re-called the multiplex PCR reads through MiXCR, storing one row per CDR3 protein. Here the sample spans 200,000 to 250,000 distinct CDR3 sequences, approximately 74% being singletons. A remark on this clonotype: Its matching antigen is unknown.

Findings and caveats of the study: Patients with more diverse tumor TCRs had worse survival.

The receptor was isolated from a man in his sixties with non-small cell lung cancer. Sequencing was performed on lung tumor tissue.

CDR3 DNA: TGTGCCAGCAGTGAATATGTACAGGGGAACTATGGCTACACCTTC. Translating it yields CASSEYVQGNYGYTF. The chain uses TRBV6-1 and TRBJ1-2; TRBD1 aligns across 7 bases. The CDR3 has 15 residues. Trimming removed 2 bases from V and 2 bases from J; junction bases left unmatched: 5. In germline, CDR1 is MNHNS, CDR2 SASEGT.